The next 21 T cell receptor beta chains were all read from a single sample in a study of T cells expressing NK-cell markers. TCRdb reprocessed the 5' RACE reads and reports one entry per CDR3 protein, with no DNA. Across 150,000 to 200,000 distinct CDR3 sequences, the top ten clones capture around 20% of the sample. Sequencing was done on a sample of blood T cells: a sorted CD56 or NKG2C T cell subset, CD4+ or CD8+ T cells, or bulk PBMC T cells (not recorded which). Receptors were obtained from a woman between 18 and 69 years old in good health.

CDR3 amino acids: CASSSQAGHLNEQFF. This chain joins TRBV2 and TRBJ2-1. Germline V lookup: CDR1 SNHLY, CDR2 FYNNEI. CDR3 size: 15 residues.

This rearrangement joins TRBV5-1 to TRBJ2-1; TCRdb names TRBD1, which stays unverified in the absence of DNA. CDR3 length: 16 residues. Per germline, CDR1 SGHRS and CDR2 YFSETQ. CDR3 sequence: CASRTSGGVSYNEQFF.

The CDR3 here is CASSEEGTGELFF. The chain employs TRBV2 and TRBJ2-2. The germline gives CDR1 SNHLY, CDR2 FYNNEI. This CDR3 comprises 13 residues.

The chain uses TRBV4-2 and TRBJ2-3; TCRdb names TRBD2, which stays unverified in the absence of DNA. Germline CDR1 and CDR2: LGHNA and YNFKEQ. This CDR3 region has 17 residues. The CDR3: CASSHRVLAESTDTQYF.

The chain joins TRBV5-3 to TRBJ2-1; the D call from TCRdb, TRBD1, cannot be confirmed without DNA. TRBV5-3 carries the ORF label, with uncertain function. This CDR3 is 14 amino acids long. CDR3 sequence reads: CATPGQVPYNEQFF.

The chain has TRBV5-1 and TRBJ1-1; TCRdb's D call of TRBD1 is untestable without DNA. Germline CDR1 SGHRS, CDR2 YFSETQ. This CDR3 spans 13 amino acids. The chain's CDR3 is CASRQGTDTEAFF.

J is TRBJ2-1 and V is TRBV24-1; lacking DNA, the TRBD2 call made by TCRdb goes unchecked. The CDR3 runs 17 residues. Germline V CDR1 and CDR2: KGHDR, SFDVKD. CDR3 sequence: CATSEAGTSGRGNEQFF.

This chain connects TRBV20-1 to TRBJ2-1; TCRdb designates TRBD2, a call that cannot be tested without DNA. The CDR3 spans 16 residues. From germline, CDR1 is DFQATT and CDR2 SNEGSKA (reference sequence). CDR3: CSVRTGVKVDNNEQFF.

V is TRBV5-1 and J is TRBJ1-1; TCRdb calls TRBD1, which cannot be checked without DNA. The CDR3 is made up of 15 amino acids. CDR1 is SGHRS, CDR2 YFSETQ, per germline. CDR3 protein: CASSLARTGPNEAFF.

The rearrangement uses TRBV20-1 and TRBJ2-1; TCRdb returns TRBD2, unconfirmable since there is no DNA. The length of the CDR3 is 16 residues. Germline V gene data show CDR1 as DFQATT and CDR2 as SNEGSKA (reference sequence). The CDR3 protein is CSASPLAGVINNEQFF.

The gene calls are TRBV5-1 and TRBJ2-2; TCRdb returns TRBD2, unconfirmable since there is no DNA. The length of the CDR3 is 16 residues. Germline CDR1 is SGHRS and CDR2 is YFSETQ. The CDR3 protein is CASSLLAGARTGELFF. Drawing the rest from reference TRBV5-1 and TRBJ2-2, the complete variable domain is KAGVTQTPRYLIKTRGQQVTLSCSPISGHRSVSWYQQTPGQGLQFLFEYFSETQRNKGNFPGRFSGRQFSNSRSEMNVSTLELGDSALYLCASSLLAGARTGELFFGEGSRLTVL.

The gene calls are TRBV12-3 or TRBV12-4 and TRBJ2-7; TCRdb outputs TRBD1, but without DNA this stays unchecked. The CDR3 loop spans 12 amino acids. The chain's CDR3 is CASRDTSYEQYF.

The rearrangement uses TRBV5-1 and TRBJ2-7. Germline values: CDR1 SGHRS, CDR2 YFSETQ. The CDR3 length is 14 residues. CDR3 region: CASSLGQVAVEQYF. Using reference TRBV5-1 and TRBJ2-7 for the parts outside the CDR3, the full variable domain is KAGVTQTPRYLIKTRGQQVTLSCSPISGHRSVSWYQQTPGQGLQFLFEYFSETQRNKGNFPGRFSGRQFSNSRSEMNVSTLELGDSALYLCASSLGQVAVEQYFGPGTRLTVT.

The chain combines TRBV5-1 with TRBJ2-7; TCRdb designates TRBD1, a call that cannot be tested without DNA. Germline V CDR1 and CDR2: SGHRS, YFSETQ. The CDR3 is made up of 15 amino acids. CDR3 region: CASSPGQALSYEQYF.

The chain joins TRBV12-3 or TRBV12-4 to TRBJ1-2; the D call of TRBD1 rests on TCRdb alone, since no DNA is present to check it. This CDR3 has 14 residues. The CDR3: CASSLNDRAYGYTF.

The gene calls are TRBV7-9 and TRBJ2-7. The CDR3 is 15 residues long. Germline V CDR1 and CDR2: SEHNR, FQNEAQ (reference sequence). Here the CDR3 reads CASSFDIGHAYEQYF.

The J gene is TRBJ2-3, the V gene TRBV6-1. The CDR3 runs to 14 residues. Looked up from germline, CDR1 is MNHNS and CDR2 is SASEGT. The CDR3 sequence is CASSPLSGTDTQYF.

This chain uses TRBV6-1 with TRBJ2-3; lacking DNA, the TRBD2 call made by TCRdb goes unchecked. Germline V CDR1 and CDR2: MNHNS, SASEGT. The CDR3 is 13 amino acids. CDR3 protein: CASSSGGMDTQYF.

CDR3 in amino acids: CASSLMPSTDTQYF. The rearrangement uses TRBV7-3 and TRBJ2-3. There are 14 residues in the CDR3. Germline V gives CDR1 SGHTA, CDR2 FQGTGA.

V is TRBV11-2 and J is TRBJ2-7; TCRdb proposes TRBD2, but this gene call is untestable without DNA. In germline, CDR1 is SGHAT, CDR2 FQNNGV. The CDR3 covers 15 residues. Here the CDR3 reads CASSLGLAGLYEQYF.

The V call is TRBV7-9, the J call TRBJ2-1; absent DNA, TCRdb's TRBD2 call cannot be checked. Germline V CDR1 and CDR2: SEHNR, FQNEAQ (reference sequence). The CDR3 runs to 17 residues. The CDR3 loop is CASSPRLAGGPRDEQFF.